Each of the 8 T cell receptor beta chains below was sequenced from the same sample in a study of shared clonotypes between healthy human individuals. This table comes from immunoSEQ multiplex PCR, and its TCRdb copy is limited to in-frame clones, with some not included. The table records about 1 million clones, approximately 70% of them present only once. The sequenced sample consisted of memory CD4+ T cells sorted from blood. Sample subset: CD45RA-negative fraction. The receptors come from a man aged 18-30 years in good health.

CDR3 loop: CASSLWGTAQETQYF. In DNA form, the CDR3 reads TGTGCCAGCAGTTTATGGGGTACGGCCCAAGAGACCCAGTACTTC. The chain employs TRBV28 and TRBJ2-5; D gene uncertain. Per germline, CDR1 MDHEN and CDR2 SYDVKM. This CDR3 comprises 15 residues. V gave up 0 bases and J gave up 1 base, with 9 bases separating them.

The gene calls are TRBV5-1 and TRBJ2-5; 7 bases are a match to TRBD2. The CDR3 covers 14 residues. V shed 4 bases, J shed 5 bases, and the junction held 8 bases outside the gene matches. In germline, CDR1 is SGHRS, CDR2 YFSETQ. DNA of the CDR3: TGCGCCAGCAGCCGGAGCGGGGTAGGCGAGACCCAGTACTTC. Its translation is CASSRSGVGETQYF.

This clone was found once. The V call is TRBV13, the J call TRBJ2-7, with D unclear. The CDR3 sequence is 14 residues long. Germline CDR1 is PRHDT and CDR2 is FYEKMQ (reference sequence). The ends were cut back, 1 base at V and 0 bases at J, with 7 bases in the middle. The CDR3 here is CASSLDSSSYEQYF. The CDR3 DNA is TGTGCCAGCAGCTTAGACAGCAGCTCCTACGAGCAGTACTTC.

This clone was seen only a few times. The V and J genes are TRBV7-8 and TRBJ2-3; TRBD2 aligns across 7 bases. This CDR3 region has 15 residues. V lost 1 base and J lost 8; bases outside the gene matches: 9. Germline assignment: CDR1 SGHVS and CDR2 FQNEAQ. The CDR3 reads CASSLVGGRASTQYF. In DNA form, the CDR3 reads TGTGCCAGCAGCTTAGTGGGTGGGAGGGCCAGTACGCAGTATTTT.

The CDR3 DNA follows: TGTGCCAGCAGCCAAGACAGGGCAAGAAACACCATATATTTT. It encodes CASSQDRARNTIYF. The chain carries TRBV14 and TRBJ1-3, with D maybe TRBD1 (5 bases). Trimming stripped 0 bases from V and 5 bases from J, with 8 bases between. The CDR3 is 14 residues long. In germline, CDR1 is SGHDN, CDR2 FVKESK. Full variable domain (rest looked up from reference TRBV14 and TRBJ1-3): EAGVTQFPSHSVIEKGQTVTLRCDPISGHDNLYWYRRVMGKEIKFLLHFVKESKQDESGMPNNRFLAERTGGTYSTLKVQPAELEDSGVYFCASSQDRARNTIYFGEGSWLTVV.

This clone was counted once. One end of the junction does not line up with germline, which may come from a read error. The chain couples TRBV27 to TRBJ2-7; D not resolved. Germline assignment: CDR1 MNHEY and CDR2 SMNVEV (reference sequence). The CDR3 spans 16 residues. CDR3 protein: CATLEAAVVPPTSSNF. CDR3 bases: TGTGCCACCCTCGAGGCAGCCGTCGTACCGCCTACGAGCAGTAACTTC.

Written as DNA, the CDR3 is TGTGCCAGCACCTTTGGCCCGGGCGAGCAGTACTTC. This translates into CASTFGPGEQYF. The chain carries TRBV6-6 and TRBJ2-7; D is ambiguous. CDR3 length: 12 amino acids. Germline V CDR1 and CDR2: MNHNY, SVGAGI (reference sequence). The V gene lost 7 bases and the J gene lost 6 bases, with 13 bases spanning the gap.

V gene TRBV5-1 combines with J gene TRBJ1-2; TRBD1 matches at 7 bases. The CDR3 covers 15 residues. The germline gives CDR1 SGHRS, CDR2 YFSETQ. After removal of 2 bases from V and 4 bases from J, the junction contained 8 bases not matched to a gene. The CDR3 reads CASSLRQGEGYGYTF. CDR3 DNA sequence: TGCGCCAGCAGCTTAAGACAGGGCGAGGGCTATGGCTACACCTTC.